This T cell receptor beta chain was observed in a study of regulatory T cells in long-lasting Graves disease. CDR1 and CDR2 (germline): SGHRS, YFSETQ. The length of the CDR3 is 16 residues. Trimming removed 2 bases at V and 0 bases at J, with 12 bases between. At least ten counts were recorded for this clonotype. Sequencing libraries for TCR beta were prepared with iRepertoire HTBI primers and Arm-PCR of CDR3 regions. MiXCR, run by TCRdb on the multiplex PCR reads, gives a single entry per CDR3 protein. Among over 350,000 distinct CDR3 sequences listed, 12% to 15% were seen once. The time point: newly diagnosed GD, antithyroid drugs for less than 3 months. Following extraction of RNA from PBMCs, that RNA was used to make the TCR library. The same sample was also used in a study of T cells in Graves' hyperthyroidism and ophthalmopathy.

This chain connects TRBV5-1 to TRBJ2-1, with D possibly TRBD2 on 6 matching bases. Specimen: peripheral blood mononuclear cells (PBMCs), collected at new diagnosis, from a patient treated with antithyroid drugs. This TCR came from a woman aged 45-65 years with Graves disease. This CDR3 is CASSLQEGSSYNEQFF. Written as DNA, the CDR3 is TGCGCCAGCAGCTTACAGGAGGGAAGCTCCTACAATGAGCAGTTCTTC.